The 30 T cell receptor beta chains below all came from one sample that was sequenced in a study. TCRdb itself ran the reads through MiXCR, one entry per CDR3 protein. This sample yields roughly 15,000 distinct CDR3 sequences, of which 30% to 40% are seen a single time; around 16% belongs to the top ten. Sequences were obtained from blood. The receptors shown here come from a human donor.

The V call is TRBV10-3, the J call TRBJ2-7; 7 positions agree with TRBD2. The CDR3 has 10 residues. CDR1 is ENHRY, CDR2 SYGVKD, per germline. Losses at the gene ends were 9 bases for V and 7 bases for J; bases not matched to a gene: 3. CDR3 protein: CAMEGGEQYF. CDR3 bases: TGTGCCATGGAGGGAGGGGAGCAGTACTTC.

This clonotype was seen at least ten times. The CDR3 loop reads CSVEPGAGMNTEAFF. The CDR3 nucleotides read TGCAGCGTTGAACCGGGGGCCGGGATGAACACTGAAGCTTTCTTT. The chain combines TRBV29-1 with TRBJ1-1, with D possibly being TRBD1 (6 bases). The CDR3 has 15 amino acids. The V gene lost 2 bases and the J gene lost 0 bases, with 13 bases spanning the gap. Germline loops: CDR1 SQVTM, CDR2 ANQGSEA.

This clonotype was seen at least ten times. The V gene is TRBV6-2 or TRBV6-3, the J gene TRBJ2-7; TRBD2 agrees at 11 bases. CDR3 length: 16 residues. Losses at the gene ends were 2 bases for V and 5 bases for J; bases not matched to a gene: 8. Germline V gene data show CDR1 as MNHEY and CDR2 as SVGEGT. The CDR3 reads CASSYAPSGRRNEQYF. The CDR3 region has the DNA TGTGCCAGCAGTTACGCTCCTAGCGGGAGGAGAAACGAGCAGTACTTC.

This clonotype showed up many times. This rearrangement joins TRBV14 to TRBJ1-2; D remains ambiguous. The CDR3 length is 13 residues. With 1 base removed from V and 4 bases from J, the gap between germline ends came to 7 bases. From germline, CDR1 is SGHDN and CDR2 FVKESK. CDR3 residues: CASSQGMIYGYTF. CDR3 DNA: TGTGCCAGCAGCCAAGGGATGATCTATGGCTACACCTTC.

This clonotype was seen repeatedly, ten times or more. This chain connects TRBV14 to TRBJ1-6, with D perhaps TRBD1 (5 bases). With 4 bases removed from V and 7 bases from J, the gap between germline ends came to 11 bases. The CDR3 runs to 14 residues. Germline-derived CDR1 and CDR2 are SGHDN and FVKESK. The CDR3 loop reads CASSLGADNSPLHF. Written as DNA, the CDR3 is TGTGCCAGCAGCCTAGGGGCGGACAATTCACCCCTCCACTTT.

This clonotype rates as medium-sized. This rearrangement joins TRBV18 to TRBJ2-5; D remains ambiguous. Germline V gene lookup returns CDR1 KGHSH and CDR2 LQKENI. There are 13 residues in the CDR3. With 3 bases removed from V and 3 bases from J, the gap between germline ends came to 8 bases. In DNA, the CDR3 is TGTGCCAGCTCACCGTCGCAGAAAGAGACCCAGTACTTC. This codes for CASSPSQKETQYF.

This clonotype was recorded at least ten times. This rearrangement joins TRBV4-2 to TRBJ1-1; D perhaps matches TRBD1 (5 bases). CDR1 and CDR2 from the germline V gene are LGHNA and YNFKEQ. The CDR3 runs to 15 residues. V lost 1 base and J 5 bases, leaving 14 bases between the germline ends. CDR3 loop: CASSQGKGKGTEAFF. In nucleotides, the CDR3 is TGTGCCAGCAGCCAAGGGAAGGGGAAAGGAACTGAAGCTTTCTTT.

By share, this clonotype ranks as medium-sized. This chain joins TRBV4-2 and TRBJ1-5; D gene uncertain. This CDR3 spans 13 amino acids. V was clipped by 8 bases and J by 2 bases, with 10 bases between them. Germline CDR1 and CDR2: LGHNA and YNFKEQ. The CDR3 sequence is CASRPSGNQPQHF. CDR3 in DNA: TGTGCCAGCCGTCCCAGTGGCAATCAGCCCCAGCATTTT.

This clonotype occurred once. The chain carries TRBV4-3 and TRBJ2-2, with 8 bases aligning to TRBD2. CDR3 length: 16 residues. Germline values: CDR1 LGHNA, CDR2 YSLEER. Trimming at V came to 0 bases and at J to 6 bases, leaving 6 bases not matched to a gene. DNA for the CDR3: TGCGCCAGCAGCCAAGATAAACCTAGCGGGTCCGGGGAGCTGTTTTTT. This gives the protein CASSQDKPSGSGELFF.

The chain joins TRBV29-1 to TRBJ2-1; D call uncertain. The CDR3 spans 13 residues. Germline V gene sequence: CDR1 SQVTM, CDR2 ANQGSEA. The V and J ends lost 6 bases and 8 bases respectively, with 17 bases between them. The chain's CDR3 is CSVDHSLTDEQFF. In DNA, the CDR3 is TGCAGCGTGGACCACTCACTTACGGATGAGCAGTTCTTC.

The chain combines TRBV29-1 with TRBJ2-2, with D maybe TRBD1 (5 bases). Germline assignment: CDR1 SQVTM and CDR2 ANQGSEA. This CDR3 contains 13 residues. V lost 7 bases and J lost 6, with 15 bases in between. The CDR3 DNA reads TGCAGCGGTCAATTTTGGGGCGCCGGGGAGCTGTTTTTT. Amino acid sequence: CSGQFWGAGELFF.

The chain employs TRBV23-1 and TRBJ2-1; D possibly uses TRBD1 or TRBD2 (5 bases each). TRBV23-1 is treated as an ORF (open reading frame) with a function not yet certain. Trimming removed 3 bases from V and 7 bases from J, with 16 bases in between. This CDR3 spans 15 amino acids. The CDR3 region has the DNA TGCGCCAGCAGTCACGAAGCTATGGGGGTGAATGAGCAGTTCTTC. Its protein product is CASSHEAMGVNEQFF.

Of note for this clonotype: This may be a read error, as it is one base from a much larger clone. The V and J genes are TRBV18 and TRBJ1-6; D may be TRBD1 (5 bases). In germline, CDR1 is KGHSH, CDR2 LQKENI. This CDR3 is built from 13 residues. The CDR3 spells CASSPGTDSPPHF. The CDR3 DNA reads TGTGCCAGCTCACCAGGGACCGATTCACCCCCCCACTTT.

This clonotype was seen many times. The chain has TRBV18 and TRBJ1-4; TRBD1 matches at 7 bases. Per the germline V gene, CDR1 is KGHSH and CDR2 is LQKENI. This CDR3 contains 14 residues. With 5 bases clipped from V and 3 bases from J, the junction kept 3 bases outside the gene matches. CDR3 in DNA: TGTGCCAGCTCAAGGACAGGCGCTAATGAAAAACTGTTTTTT. This sequence encodes CASSRTGANEKLFF.

In its sample, this clonotype was seen many times. The gene calls are TRBV4-3 and TRBJ2-5; 11 positions agree with TRBD2. Germline V gene lookup returns CDR1 LGHNA and CDR2 YSLEER. The CDR3 runs 18 residues. Germline trimming cut 0 bases from V and 4 bases from J; bases unmatched to any gene: 10. The DNA of the CDR3 is TGCGCCAGCAGCCAAGAAATAGCGGGAGGGGGAGCGGGAGAGACCCAGTACTTC. Protein product: CASSQEIAGGGAGETQYF.

With respect to this clonotype: Possible read error: a much larger clone is one base away. The rearrangement joins TRBV4-3 to TRBJ1-2; no clear D gene. The CDR3 is 15 amino acids. V lost 0 bases, J lost 4 bases, and 12 bases lay in between. Germline V gene data show CDR1 as LGHNA and CDR2 as YSLEER. The CDR3 region is CASSQDEQAFYGYTF. Here the CDR3 DNA reads TGCGCCAGCAGCCAAGATGAGCAGGCATTCTATGGCTACACCTTC.

This clonotype has only a few counts. The rearrangement joins TRBV4-3 to TRBJ2-3; 10 bases map to TRBD2. The CDR3 contains 16 residues. The V segment lost 4 bases and the J segment 4 bases; nucleotides outside the gene matches: 8. Germline V gives CDR1 LGHNA, CDR2 YSLEER. CDR3 sequence reads: CASSRTLAGVADTQYF. The CDR3 nucleotides are TGCGCCAGCAGCCGGACCCTAGCGGGAGTCGCAGATACGCAGTATTTT.

This clonotype came up many times. The V and J genes are TRBV20-1 and TRBJ2-3; D ambiguous. The CDR3 extends over 14 amino acids. V dropped 5 bases and J dropped 0 bases, with 12 bases sitting between them. From germline, CDR1 is DFQATT and CDR2 SNEGSKA (reference sequence). This chain's CDR3 is CSAPAPDSTDTQYF. In DNA form, the CDR3 reads TGCAGTGCTCCCGCCCCGGACAGCACAGATACGCAGTATTTT.

This clonotype was counted many times. The V call is TRBV29-1, the J call TRBJ2-7; 10 positions match TRBD2. Germline CDR1 and CDR2: SQVTM and ANQGSEA. The CDR3 totals 14 residues. The V gene end was trimmed by 7 bases and the J gene end by 7 bases; junction bases not matched to a gene: 13. The CDR3 here is CSAVGVAGGMEQYF. The CDR3 DNA reads as TGCAGCGCCGTCGGGGTAGCGGGGGGAATGGAGCAGTACTTC.

This clonotype is medium-sized by share. The chain employs TRBV4-3 and TRBJ1-1; the D is unclear. Trimming took off 0 bases at V and 1 base at J, with 18 bases between the two ends. The CDR3 has 18 amino acids. The germline V gene encodes CDR1 LGHNA and CDR2 YSLEER. CDR3 DNA sequence: TGCGCCAGCAGCCAAGATACGTTAATCTGGTACAAGAACACTGAAGCTTTCTTT. This gives the protein CASSQDTLIWYKNTEAFF.

This clonotype appeared a few times. The chain joins TRBV4-3 to TRBJ1-2; maybe TRBD1 (5 bases). Trimming shortened V by 4 bases and J by 2 bases, and 17 bases separated the two germline ends. The germline gives CDR1 LGHNA, CDR2 YSLEER. The CDR3 length is 16 residues. The CDR3 sequence: CASSRSTRDYNYGYTF. DNA of the CDR3: TGCGCCAGCAGCCGGTCTACCCGGGACTACAACTATGGCTACACCTTC.

For this clonotype: A much larger clone is a single base away; this may be a read error. The rearrangement joins TRBV18 to TRBJ2-7, with no clear D. Germline V gene lookup returns CDR1 KGHSH and CDR2 LQKENI. Trimming took off 5 bases at V and 7 bases at J, with 18 bases between the two ends. The length of the CDR3 is 14 residues. CDR3 sequence: CASSVNQEYNEQYF. The CDR3 DNA reads TGTGCCAGCTCAGTCAACCAGGAATACAATGAGCAGTACTTC.

By frequency in the sample, this clonotype is medium-sized (0.01 to 0.1%). The chain carries TRBV30 and TRBJ1-1; D gene ambiguous. Per germline, CDR1 GTSNPN and CDR2 SVGIG (reference sequence). This CDR3 comprises 15 residues. Trimming took 0 bases from V and 1 from J, leaving 12 bases between them. The CDR3 protein is CAWSVLGRKNTEAFF. As DNA, the CDR3 is TGTGCCTGGAGTGTACTCGGTCGGAAGAACACTGAAGCTTTCTTT.

The sample holds a few counts of this clonotype. The genes are TRBV29-1 and TRBJ1-2; D gene unclear. Trimming removed 7 bases at V and 5 bases at J, with 11 bases between. Germline V lookup: CDR1 SQVTM, CDR2 ANQGSEA. The CDR3 runs to 11 residues. Written as DNA, the CDR3 is TGCAGCGCTCTTGAACGATATGGCTACACCTTC. Translation gives CSALERYGYTF.

This clonotype is medium-sized by share. The V call is TRBV4-3, the J call TRBJ1-5, with D hard to call. V lost 0 bases and J 0 bases, leaving 6 bases between the germline ends. CDR3 length: 15 amino acids. Germline assignment: CDR1 LGHNA and CDR2 YSLEER. CDR3 in DNA: TGCGCCAGCAGCCAAGACAGCTTTAGCAATCAGCCCCAGCATTTT. Amino acids: CASSQDSFSNQPQHF.

This chain links TRBV7-6 with TRBJ1-1, with D possibly TRBD1 on 6 matching bases. Trimming took off 2 bases at V and 5 bases at J, with 15 bases between the two ends. Germline V gene lookup returns CDR1 SGHVS and CDR2 FNYEAQ. The CDR3 length is 15 residues. The DNA of the CDR3 is TGTGCCAGCAGCTTAACGGCCAGGGGAATAACTGAAGCTTTCTTT. It is translated as CASSLTARGITEAFF.

This clonotype appeared many times. J is TRBJ2-7 and V is TRBV29-1, with TRBD2 matching over 8 bases. The CDR3 consists of 14 residues. The junction had 10 bases not matched to a gene; V was cut back by 4 bases and J by 5 bases. Germline V gene sequence: CDR1 SQVTM, CDR2 ANQGSEA. The CDR3 loop is CSVVTKRELHEQYF. The DNA for the CDR3 is TGCAGCGTTGTCACTAAGCGGGAGCTCCACGAGCAGTACTTC.

The rearrangement joins TRBV18 to TRBJ1-3; D is uncertain. This CDR3 comprises 16 residues. Trimming removed 0 bases from V and 0 bases from J, with 9 bases in between. Germline lookup yields CDR1 KGHSH and CDR2 LQKENI. CDR3 loop: CASSPPLPSSGNTIYF. The CDR3 bases are TGTGCCAGCTCACCACCGTTACCGAGCTCTGGAAACACCATATATTTT.

Of note for this clonotype: As the CDR3 is not closed by the conserved phenylalanine or tryptophan, this likely results from a read error. The DNA is omitted, as the CDR3 cannot be located on it reliably, and the CDR3 follows TCRdb's listing. The chain is built from TRBV4-2 and TRBJ1-6. CDR1 is LGHNA and CDR2 is YNFKEQ in the germline V gene. The CDR3 has 10 amino acids, counting both end residues. The CDR3 here is CASSQDGIYS.

CDR3 loop: CASSFQPRGVRKETQYF. Here the CDR3 DNA reads TGTGCCAGCAGTTTTCAACCCAGGGGCGTGCGGAAAGAGACCCAGTACTTC. The chain links TRBV12-3 or TRBV12-4 to TRBJ2-5; possibly TRBD1 for D (6 bases). Trimming stripped 3 bases from V and 3 bases from J, with 20 bases between. The length of the CDR3 is 17 residues.